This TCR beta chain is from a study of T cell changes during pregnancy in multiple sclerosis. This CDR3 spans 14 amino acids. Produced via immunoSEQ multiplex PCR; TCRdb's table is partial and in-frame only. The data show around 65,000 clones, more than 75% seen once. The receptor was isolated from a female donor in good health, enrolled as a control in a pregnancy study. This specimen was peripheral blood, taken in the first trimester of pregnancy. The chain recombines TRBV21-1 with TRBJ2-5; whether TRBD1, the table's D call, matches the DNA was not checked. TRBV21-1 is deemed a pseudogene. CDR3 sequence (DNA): TGTGCCAGCAGCCCCCGGACAGACGAAGAGACCCAGTACTTC. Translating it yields CASSPRTDEETQYF.